What follows describes a single TCR beta chain. In its sample, this clonotype was seen a few times. There is no known antigen for this receptor. The record has no base qualities; no much larger clone is one base away. Every donor was a healthy Caucasian. Three pairs of female monozygotic twins, all aged roughly 18 to 29 years, were included in the twin cohort. Positive isolation kits from Invitrogen were used to isolate CD4+ and CD8+ T cell populations. Preparation of the library involved 5' RACE. Sequenced using an Illumina HiSeq 2000. A universal primer binding site was added through template switching, and the final cDNA carried a unique molecular identifier so that TCR cDNA molecules could be counted accurately. Specific primers in the conserved constant-segment region were used to synthesize first-strand cDNA for TCR alpha and beta chains. To control for contamination, every cDNA library was double barcoded, receiving both a SMART-Mk sample barcode and Illumina barcodes. TruSeq adapter sequences and Illumina sample barcodes were added in two successive PCR steps. The Illumina HiSeq platform was used with custom primers to sequence TCR alpha and beta cDNA libraries. On the study's bioinformatics: MiGEC processed the raw reads to extract unique molecular identifiers, while MiXCR was used to determine the CDR3 positions. Recombination models were inferred per individual with the repgenHMM and IGoR tools using an EM algorithm. The analysis of shared clonotypes was done with the tcR package in R, with sharing normalized by the product of cloneset sizes. To study raw recombination without the effects of thymic and clonal selection, out-of-frame nonproductive sequences were analyzed. In TCRdb, the public reads were trimmed at Q25 with fastp and aligned with MiXCR, with productive beta chains retained. Rows matching on CDR3 protein sequence are summarized as one entry with the most common DNA and genes. TCRdb's processing, not the authors' own work, is the source of the V and J calls. Recorded for this sample are about 520,000 distinct CDR3 sequences; roughly a fifth of them occurred a single time. Clones ranked in the top ten supply 0.8% to 1% of the sample.

This sample stems from a study of identical twins (dated by TCRdb to 2016 to 2018). Regarding the study in general: To test whether fetal clonotypes persist, this study deep-sequenced TCR alpha and beta repertoires from monozygotic twins, from unrelated adults of various ages, and from cord blood. Replicate twin experiments were performed at different times using different library preparation protocols to rule out contamination. Overall study outcomes, separate from this receptor: Conclusions relied on cross-sectional statistical analysis, since the same donors could not be followed over many years. Excess twin sharing in beta out-of-frame sequences was weaker because fewer shared sequences lowered the signal-to-noise ratio. Out-of-frame TCR alpha sharing in monozygotic twins was systematically underestimated by recombination models, whereas sharing between unrelated individuals was in agreement with the recombination models. Fewer insertions were carried by abundant cord blood beta clonotypes; a weaker similar trend was observed in young adult naive repertoires, while no such trend was observed in memory repertoires. Zero-insertion analyses could be partly confounded by invariant T cells such as MAIT and iNKT, although diverse VJ usage argued against such confounding for most clonotypes. Compared with coincidental sharing between unrelated individuals, out-of-frame TCR alpha sequences shared between twins had an excess of sequences with low generation probability.

The same data also contributed to another study, on T cells expressing NK-cell markers. According to the second study: In sorted CD3+CD56+NKG2C+, CD3+CD56+NKG2C- and CD3+CD56-NKG2C+ T-cell subsets from several donors, TCR beta-chain repertoires were profiled. Among the eight sequenced donors, only one was HCMV-seronegative, while the other seven were HCMV-seropositive. In several experiments an anti-gammadeltaTCR antibody was added to restrict sorting to alphabetaTCR-expressing T cells. In roughly 6 donors, the dominant CD3+CD56+NKG2C+ clonotypes ranked among the top 10 CD8+ clonotypes, making up roughly 1.0-7.0% of CD8+ T cells. Those dominant clonotypes were again the most abundant among CD3+CD56-NKG2C+ cells in four donors, at about 25-65%. Whether the expanded NKG2C-expressing T cell clones were specific for HCMV antigens remained unclear. All eight donors whose samples were sequenced were randomly selected healthy volunteers, three of them men and five women. HCMV-specific IgG was detected in serum with a commercial ELISA kit to determine HCMV serostatus. Reads were demultiplexed and grouped by UMI with MIGEC, and clonotypes were assembled and quantified with MiTCR. Only TCR cDNA sequences supported by at least two reads were kept to exclude erroneous sequences. The tcR package was used for downstream repertoire analysis, with clonotypes matched between fractions based on CDR3 nucleotide sequence plus V segment. Antigen specificity was annotated against VDJdb with VDJmatch, allowing one amino acid substitution in CDR3.

The origin of this receptor is a woman between 18 and 29 years old in good health. Input material: CD4+ T cells sorted from blood.

CDR3 loop: CASSLAGDHNEQFF. The bases read TGTGCCAGCAGCTTAGCGGGGGACCACAATGAGCAGTTCTTC. Recombination connected TRBV7-3 to TRBJ2-1; a stretch of 7 junction bases matches TRBD2. Its CDR3 holds 14 amino acids, cysteine through phenylalanine. Of the read, only the CDR3 DNA is kept; its 42 bases are in frame from base 1. CDR1 and CDR2 were assigned from the germline V gene as SGHTA and FQGTGA. For this chain, trimming is 2 bases at the V end and 5 bases at the J end, and the number of junction bases without a gene match is 3.